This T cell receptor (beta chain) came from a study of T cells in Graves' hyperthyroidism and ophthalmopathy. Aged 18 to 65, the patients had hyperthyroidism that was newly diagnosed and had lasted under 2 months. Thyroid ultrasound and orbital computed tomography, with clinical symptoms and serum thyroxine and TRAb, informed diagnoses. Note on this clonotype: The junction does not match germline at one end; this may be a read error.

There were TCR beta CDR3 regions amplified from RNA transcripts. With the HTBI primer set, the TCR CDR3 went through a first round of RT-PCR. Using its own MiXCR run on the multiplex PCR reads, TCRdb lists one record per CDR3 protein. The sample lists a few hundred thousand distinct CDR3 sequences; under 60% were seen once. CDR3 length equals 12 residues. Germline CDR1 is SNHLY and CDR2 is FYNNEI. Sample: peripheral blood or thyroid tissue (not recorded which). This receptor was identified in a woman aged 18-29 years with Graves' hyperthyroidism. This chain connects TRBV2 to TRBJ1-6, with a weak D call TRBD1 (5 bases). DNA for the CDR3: TGTGCCAGCCTCAGTGAAAGGGGATTCCAAGACTTT. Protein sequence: CASLSERGFQDF.